The present TCR beta chain was sequenced within a study of OX40 agonist ivuxolimab in advanced cancers. The wider study: Dose-escalation patients were diagnosed with hepatocellular carcinoma, melanoma, renal cell cancer or head and neck cancer. General observations from the study: CD8+ T cells showed, on average, more clonal expansion than CD4+ cells.

Details on this clone: Its antigen is not identified.

Patients who had autoimmune disease history or got systemic immunosuppression were left out. Only in-frame clones appear in the TCRdb table, and some are missing; sequencing was by immunoSEQ multiplex PCR. This table has about 89,000 clones, around nine tenths appearing once. Trimming removed 3 bases at V and 0 bases at J, with 10 bases between. The germline V gene has CDR1 SGDLS and CDR2 YYNGEE. This CDR3 is built from 15 residues. The sequences come from CD4+ or CD8+ T cells sorted from blood, collected in a trial of the OX40 agonist ivuxolimab. The V gene is TRBV9, the J gene TRBJ1-3, with D unresolved. The TCR comes from an adult with an advanced solid tumor such as melanoma, head and neck, liver or kidney cancer. The CDR3: CASSESLVSGNTIYF. Written as DNA, the CDR3 is TGTGCCAGCAGCGAGAGCCTGGTCTCTGGAAACACCATATATTTT.